The 2 T cell receptor beta chains below all came from one sample that was sequenced in a study of T cell responses to AZD1222 COVID-19 vaccine. Sequencing was performed with immunoSEQ multiplex PCR; in TCRdb, only in-frame clones are kept and a portion is missing. The sample has some 150,000 clones; 90% to 95% are singletons. This specimen was peripheral blood, taken on day 0 of AZD1222 vaccination. The receptor set was obtained from an adult in good health.

The sample holds one count of this clone. This chain connects TRBV5-4 to TRBJ2-7, with D hard to call. V was trimmed by 0 bases and J by 6 bases, leaving 16 bases between them. The germline V gene has CDR1 SGHNT and CDR2 YYREEE (reference sequence). The CDR3 has 15 residues. Written as DNA, the CDR3 is TGTGCCAGCAGCTTGGGAGGCAATCAAGGGTCCGAGCAGTACTTC. This codes for CASSLGGNQGSEQYF.

The chain is built from TRBV7-2 and TRBJ1-2; D is possibly TRBD1 (5 bases). The V gene's germline CDR1 is SGHTA and CDR2 FQGNSA. This CDR3 is 13 amino acids long. V lost 1 base to trimming and J lost 8 bases, with 11 bases between them. The CDR3 sequence: CASSLVRQSGYTF. Here the CDR3 DNA reads TGTGCCAGCAGCTTAGTTCGACAGTCGGGCTACACCTTC.